This TCR beta chain was documented in a study of identical twins listed by TCRdb under 2016. About the study as a whole: The study deep-sequenced TCR alpha and beta repertoires from monozygotic twins, unrelated adults of various ages and cord blood to test whether fetal clonotypes persist. To rule out contamination, replicate twin experiments were performed at different times with different library preparation protocols.

Library prep was done by 5' RACE. Sequencing was performed on an Illumina HiSeq 2000. A universal primer binding site was introduced by template switching, and a unique molecular identifier was present in the final cDNA, enabling accurate counting of TCR cDNA molecules. Specific primers in the conserved constant-segment region were used to synthesize first-strand cDNA for the TCR alpha and beta chains. To control for contamination, every cDNA library carried two barcodes: a SMART-Mk sample barcode plus Illumina barcodes. Two successive PCR steps introduced TruSeq adapter sequences along with Illumina sample barcodes. Sequencing of the TCR alpha and beta cDNA libraries was done on the Illumina HiSeq platform using custom primers. The authors' analysis ran thus. MiGEC processed the raw reads to extract unique molecular identifiers, while MiXCR was used to determine the CDR3 positions. For each individual, recombination models were inferred using an EM algorithm with the repgenHMM and IGoR tools. Shared clonotypes were analyzed with the tcR package in R, and sharing was normalized by the product of cloneset sizes. Out-of-frame nonproductive sequences were analyzed to study raw recombination free of thymic and clonal selection effects. TCRdb ran its own pipeline on the public reads, namely fastp trimming at Q25 and MiXCR clone calling, and kept in-frame beta chains. Duplicate CDR3 protein sequences are folded into a single record with the most common DNA and genes. The V and J calls come from TCRdb's annotation, not from the publication. In all, the sample holds roughly 260,000 distinct CDR3 sequences, and approximately 7.8% of those were seen once. About 5.8% of the sample is held by the ten biggest clonotypes.

Beyond this particular receptor, the publication reports: Out-of-frame TCR alpha sequences shared between twins showed an excess of low generation-probability sequences compared with coincidental sharing between unrelated individuals. In beta out-of-frame sequences, excess twin sharing was weaker, because having fewer shared sequences lowered the signal-to-noise ratio. In monozygotic twins, recombination models systematically underestimated out-of-frame TCR alpha sharing, but the models matched the sharing seen between unrelated individuals. Because the same donors could not be followed over many years, conclusions were based on cross-sectional statistical analysis. Invariant T cells such as MAIT and iNKT could partly confound zero-insertion analyses, though diverse VJ usage argued against this for most clonotypes. Abundant cord blood beta clonotypes carried fewer insertions; young adult naive repertoires showed a weaker similar trend, while memory repertoires showed none.

Every donor was a healthy Caucasian. Three pairs of female monozygotic twins, all aged roughly 18 to 29 years, made up the twin cohort. Positive isolation kits from Invitrogen were used to isolate the CD4+ and CD8+ T cell populations. Taken from the germline V gene, the CDR1 and CDR2 loops are MGHDK and SYGVNS. A distance of 8 bases separates the germline ends of V and J, which lose 3 bases and 6 bases respectively. The CDR3 numbers 13 residues from cysteine through phenylalanine. The entry retains the CDR3 DNA only, 39 bases that are in frame from base 1. Points on this clonotype: The antigen this receptor binds is unknown. Base qualities are not at hand, and no much larger clone is one base apart.

This same sample was also part of a study on yellow fever vaccine responses in identical twins. As described in the second report: The T cell response to vaccination in identical twins was reported by the authors to appear partly convergent and partly personalized. Focusing on identical twins, the study followed the T cell clones that responded to the vaccine, and did so with precision.

The rearranged segments are TRBV25-1 and TRBJ2-2; the D gene is not confidently resolved. Input material: CD8+ T cells sorted from blood. The receptor's source is a woman aged 18-30 years in good health. The CDR3 region reads CASSDRWAGELFF. The base sequence is TGTGCCAGCAGTGACAGGTGGGCCGGGGAGCTGTTTTTT.